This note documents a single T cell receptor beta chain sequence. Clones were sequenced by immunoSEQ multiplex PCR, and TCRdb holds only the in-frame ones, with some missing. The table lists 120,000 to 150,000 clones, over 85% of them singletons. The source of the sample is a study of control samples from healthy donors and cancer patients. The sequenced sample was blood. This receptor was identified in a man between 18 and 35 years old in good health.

CDR3 protein: CASSLVMGVYGYTF. The CDR3 DNA reads TGTGCCAGCAGTTTAGTGATGGGGGTCTATGGCTACACCTTC. V usage is TRBV28 and J usage is TRBJ1-2; tentatively, D is TRBD1 (5 bases). V dropped 2 bases and J dropped 4 bases, with 11 bases sitting between them. CDR3 length: 14 amino acids. CDR1 is MDHEN, CDR2 SYDVKM, per germline.